This T cell receptor (beta chain) was observed in a study of cytomegalovirus exposure and HLA in healthy donors. No CMV serostatus was recorded for this donor. Researchers ran the PCR with 60 Vbeta and 13 Jbeta primers. The method was immunoSEQ multiplex PCR; TCRdb's version includes in-frame clones alone and lacks a portion of them. The data contain 150,000 to 200,000 clones, 75% to 90% of them singletons. Concerning this clone: Its antigen is not known.

The germline V gene has CDR1 LGHNA and CDR2 YSLEER. The CDR3 extends over 17 amino acids. With V trimmed by 4 bases and J by 4 bases, 10 bases remained unmatched. Whole-study results and caveats: Some V segments could not be told apart, so they were left out, TRBV6-2 and TRBV6-3 among them.

Sequencing was carried out using PBMCs. The chain is built from TRBV4-3 and TRBJ2-7; 13 nucleotides match TRBD2. This receptor was taken from a human donor in good health. The CDR3 nucleotides read TGCGCCAGCAGCCCCCAACTAGCGGGGGGGCCGGATTACGAGCAGTACTTC. It yields the protein CASSPQLAGGPDYEQYF.